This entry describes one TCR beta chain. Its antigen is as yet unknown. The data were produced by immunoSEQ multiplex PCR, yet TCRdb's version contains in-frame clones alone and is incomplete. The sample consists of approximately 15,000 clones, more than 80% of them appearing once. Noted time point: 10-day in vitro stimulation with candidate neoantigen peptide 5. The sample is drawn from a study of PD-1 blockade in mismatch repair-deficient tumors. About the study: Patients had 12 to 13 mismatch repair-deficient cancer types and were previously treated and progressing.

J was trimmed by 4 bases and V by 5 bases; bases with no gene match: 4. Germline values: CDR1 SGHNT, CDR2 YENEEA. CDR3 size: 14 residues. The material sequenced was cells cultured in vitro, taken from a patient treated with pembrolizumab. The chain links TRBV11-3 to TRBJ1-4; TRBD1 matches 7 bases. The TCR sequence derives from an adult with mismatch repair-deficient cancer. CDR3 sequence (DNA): TGTGCCAGCAGCGTCGACAGGGTTAATGAAAAACTGTTTTTT. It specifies CASSVDRVNEKLFF.